The rows below give T cell receptor beta chains drawn from one sample of a study of T cells in Graves' hyperthyroidism and ophthalmopathy. TCRdb analysed the multiplex PCR reads with MiXCR anew, one entry per CDR3 protein. The table lists hundreds of thousands of distinct CDR3 sequences, 16% of them singletons. Sequencing used blood. These receptors were taken from a woman aged 40 to 50 with Graves' ophthalmopathy. CDR3s include the opening cysteine and the closing phenylalanine or tryptophan. The order of the fields is V gene, J gene, D gene, clone size, CDR3 protein, CDR3 DNA. D genes are given only for firm matches. The size field is filled for only some rows; it gives once, few, many or a size class.

V gene: TRBV20-1; J gene: TRBJ2-3; D gene: TRBD2; clone size: NA; CDR3 protein: CSATPSREGRDTQYF; CDR3 DNA: TGCAGTGCCACGCCCTCACGGGAGGGCCGGGATACGCAGTATTTT
V gene: TRBV3-1; J gene: TRBJ1-2; D gene: NA; clone size: many; CDR3 protein: CASSQGPLFYGYTF; CDR3 DNA: TGTGCCAGCAGCCAAGGCCCTCTCTTCTATGGCTACACCTTC
V gene: TRBV3-1; J gene: TRBJ2-2; D gene: NA; clone size: many; CDR3 protein: CASSQGSGSHTGELFF; CDR3 DNA: TGTGCCAGCAGCCAAGGTTCAGGTAGTCACACCGGGGAGCTGTTTTTT
V gene: TRBV7-2; J gene: TRBJ1-5; D gene: NA; clone size: many; CDR3 protein: CASSLGTPGVQPQHF; CDR3 DNA: TGTGCCAGCAGCTTAGGAACTCCGGGGGTTCAGCCCCAGCATTTT
V gene: TRBV11-2; J gene: TRBJ1-4; D gene: NA; clone size: few; CDR3 protein: CASSSIVGEKLFF; CDR3 DNA: TGTGCCAGCAGCTCCATAGTAGGCGAAAAACTGTTTTTT
V gene: TRBV20-1; J gene: TRBJ2-7; D gene: NA; clone size: many; CDR3 protein: CSANLRDEQYF; CDR3 DNA: TGCAGTGCTAATCTACGGGACGAGCAGTACTTC
V gene: TRBV19; J gene: TRBJ1-1; D gene: NA; clone size: NA; CDR3 protein: CASTGGTEALF; CDR3 DNA: TGTGCCAGTACGGGGGGCACTGAAGCTCTCTTT
V gene: TRBV2; J gene: TRBJ2-1; D gene: TRBD2; clone size: NA; CDR3 protein: CASSGLAGDLYNEQFF; CDR3 DNA: TGTGCCAGCAGCGGACTAGCGGGGGACCTCTACAATGAGCAGTTCTTC
V gene: TRBV7-3; J gene: TRBJ2-2; D gene: NA; clone size: many; CDR3 protein: CASSQNSPFLGGELFF; CDR3 DNA: TGTGCCAGCAGCCAGAACTCCCCGTTTTTAGGCGGGGAGCTGTTTTTT
V gene: TRBV12-3/TRBV12-4; J gene: TRBJ2-3; D gene: TRBD2; clone size: NA; CDR3 protein: CASSSVAGGPDTQYF; CDR3 DNA: TGTGCCAGCAGTTCGGTAGCGGGAGGGCCGGATACGCAGTATTTT
V gene: TRBV7-7; J gene: TRBJ1-5; D gene: TRBD1; clone size: few; CDR3 protein: CASSPKQGWHNQPQHF; CDR3 DNA: TGTGCTAGCAGCCCGAAACAGGGGTGGCACAATCAGCCCCAGCATTTT
V gene: TRBV15; J gene: TRBJ1-4; D gene: NA; clone size: NA; CDR3 protein: CATSRDQGRMTSEKLFF; CDR3 DNA: TGTGCCACCAGCAGAGATCAGGGACGTATGACCTCAGAAAAACTGTTTTTT
V gene: TRBV2; J gene: TRBJ1-6; D gene: NA; clone size: few; CDR3 protein: CASSERRFWSPLHF; CDR3 DNA: TGTGCCAGCAGTGAGAGGAGGTTCTGGTCACCCCTCCACTTT
V gene: TRBV20-1; J gene: TRBJ1-2; D gene: NA; clone size: many; CDR3 protein: CSASRVGLGYTF; CDR3 DNA: TGCAGTGCTAGTAGGGTGGGCTTGGGCTACACCTTC
V gene: TRBV18; J gene: TRBJ2-1; D gene: TRBD1; clone size: many; CDR3 protein: CASSVSGGNEQFF; CDR3 DNA: TGTGCCAGCTCAGTTTCAGGGGGCAATGAGCAGTTCTTC
V gene: TRBV20-1; J gene: TRBJ2-3; D gene: TRBD2; clone size: many; CDR3 protein: CSASFPSGGTDTQYF; CDR3 DNA: TGCAGTGCTTCTTTCCCCTCGGGGGGTACAGATACGCAGTATTTT
V gene: TRBV4-1; J gene: TRBJ2-5; D gene: NA; clone size: once; CDR3 protein: CASSRKVAGAAKETQYF; CDR3 DNA: TGCGCCAGCAGCCGAAAAGTTGCAGGGGCCGCAAAAGAGACCCAGTACTTC
V gene: TRBV5-1; J gene: TRBJ1-5; D gene: NA; clone size: many; CDR3 protein: CASSLGSNSNQPQHF; CDR3 DNA: TGCGCCAGCAGCTTGGGCAGTAATAGCAATCAGCCCCAGCATTTT
V gene: TRBV6-2/TRBV6-3; J gene: TRBJ2-3; D gene: NA; clone size: many; CDR3 protein: CASSPFRTSTDTQYF; CDR3 DNA: TGTGCCAGCAGTCCCTTTAGGACTAGCACAGATACGCAGTATTTT
V gene: TRBV20-1; J gene: TRBJ1-6; D gene: NA; clone size: few; CDR3 protein: CSARDRDLSSYNSPLHF; CDR3 DNA: TGCAGTGCTAGAGACCGGGACTTGAGCTCCTATAATTCACCCCTCCACTTT
V gene: TRBV20-1; J gene: TRBJ2-3; D gene: TRBD2; clone size: many; CDR3 protein: CSSHHRGIAGGTTDTQYF; CDR3 DNA: TGCAGTTCCCACCACAGGGGCATAGCGGGGGGGACCACAGATACGCAGTATTTT
V gene: TRBV5-8; J gene: TRBJ2-7; D gene: NA; clone size: NA; CDR3 protein: CASSGRERSSYEQYF; CDR3 DNA: TGTGCCAGCAGCGGCAGGGAGCGGAGCTCCTACGAGCAGTACTTC
V gene: TRBV20-1; J gene: TRBJ1-5; D gene: NA; clone size: many; CDR3 protein: CSAGKDSNQPQHF; CDR3 DNA: TGCAGTGCAGGGAAAGATAGCAATCAGCCCCAGCATTTT
V gene: TRBV2; J gene: TRBJ2-1; D gene: TRBD2; clone size: NA; CDR3 protein: CASRSGTSGGYNEQFF; CDR3 DNA: TGTGCCAGCAGATCCGGGACTAGCGGGGGCTACAATGAGCAGTTCTTC
V gene: TRBV11-2; J gene: TRBJ2-3; D gene: NA; clone size: many; CDR3 protein: CASSSAGGLAAWPDTQYF; CDR3 DNA: TGTGCCAGCAGCTCCGCGGGTGGCCTAGCAGCTTGGCCAGATACGCAGTATTTT
V gene: TRBV24-1; J gene: TRBJ2-3; D gene: TRBD2; clone size: NA; CDR3 protein: CATSAGLARTGDTQYF; CDR3 DNA: TGTGCCACCAGTGCGGGACTAGCGAGGACCGGAGATACGCAGTATTTT
V gene: TRBV29-1; J gene: TRBJ2-1; D gene: NA; clone size: NA; CDR3 protein: CSAERQDSLPISYNEQFF; CDR3 DNA: TGCAGCGCAGAACGACAGGATTCCCTTCCGATCTCCTACAATGAGCAGTTCTTC
V gene: TRBV6-2/TRBV6-3; J gene: TRBJ1-2; D gene: NA; clone size: NA; CDR3 protein: CASRLLLEGHSNYGYTF; CDR3 DNA: TGTGCCAGCAGACTACTACTAGAGGGGCATTCTAACTATGGCTACACCTTC
V gene: TRBV5-8; J gene: TRBJ2-3; D gene: TRBD2; clone size: few; CDR3 protein: CASSFGRTSGGSTDTQYF; CDR3 DNA: TGTGCCAGCAGCTTTGGCCGGACTAGCGGGGGTAGCACAGATACGCAGTATTTT